A single sample gave rise to the 30 T cell receptor beta chains below, sequenced in a study of cytomegalovirus exposure and HLA in healthy donors. The assay was immunoSEQ multiplex PCR, and TCRdb's table has in-frame clones only and misses some. The table has roughly 140,000 clones, just over 90% seen once; the top ten hold 0.69%. Input material: PBMCs. The receptors derive from a man in his late teens or twenties in good health and CMV-seronegative.

CDR3 bases: TGTGCCAGCAGCTCGGGGGGCCACCCAGGGACTGAAGCTTTCTTT. Translation: CASSSGGHPGTEAFF. The gene calls are TRBV7-4 and TRBJ1-1, with D perhaps matching TRBD1 (6 bases). The V end lost 4 bases, the J end lost 5 bases, and 17 bases lay between the germline ends. This CDR3 contains 15 residues. Germline CDR1 SGHVT, CDR2 SQSDAQ.

The rearrangement uses TRBV29-1 and TRBJ2-3; D uncertain. V lost 6 bases, J lost 4 bases, and 8 bases lay in between. This CDR3 comprises 11 residues. CDR1 SQVTM and CDR2 ANQGSEA come from the germline V gene. This CDR3 is CSVRLPDTQYF. The DNA of the CDR3 is TGCAGCGTGAGGCTTCCAGATACGCAGTATTTT.

The chain combines TRBV19 with TRBJ1-1, with 7 bases lining up with TRBD1. Germline CDR1 is LNHDA and CDR2 is SQIVND (reference sequence). Trimming took 5 bases from V and 5 from J; bases not matched to a gene: 8. This CDR3 region has 14 residues. The CDR3 sequence is CASSLTAGGTEAFF. The CDR3 region has the DNA TGTGCCAGTAGTCTAACGGCAGGGGGTACTGAAGCTTTCTTT.

The sample holds a few counts of this clone. This chain uses TRBV6-5 with TRBJ1-2; 7 bases fit TRBD1. V lost 0 bases and J lost 4; bases outside the gene matches: 5. The germline CDR1 and CDR2 sequences are MNHEY and SVGAGI. The CDR3 runs to 15 residues. CDR3 sequence reads: CASSYSGQVVYGYTF. In DNA, the CDR3 is TGTGCCAGCAGTTACTCTGGACAGGTAGTCTATGGCTACACCTTC.

The chain employs TRBV29-1 and TRBJ2-1; 14 bases match TRBD2. The V gene's germline CDR1 is SQVTM and CDR2 ANQGSEA. The CDR3 is 15 amino acids. V was pared by 4 bases and J by 7 bases, with 6 bases of the junction left unmatched. CDR3 DNA: TGCAGCGTTGTTAGACTAGCGGGAGGGTGGAATGAGCAGTTCTTC. As protein: CSVVRLAGGWNEQFF.

The chain is built from TRBV28 and TRBJ2-7, with 8 bases lining up with TRBD2. CDR3 length: 16 residues. Looked up from germline, CDR1 is MDHEN and CDR2 is SYDVKM. V was pared by 1 base and J by 1 base, with 6 bases of the junction left unmatched. CDR3: CASSLSSGGGSYEQYV. In DNA form, the CDR3 reads TGTGCCAGCAGTTTATCGTCGGGAGGGGGGTCCTACGAGCAGTACGTC.

This clone was recorded a few times. Other DNA sequences in the same sample also yield this CDR3. The chain employs TRBV5-1 and TRBJ2-3, with 8 nucleotides matching TRBD2. V lost 1 base and J lost 5; bases outside the gene matches: 6. Germline CDR1 reads SGHRS; CDR2 reads YFSETQ. The CDR3 runs to 15 residues. The CDR3 is CASSLRGLALDTQYF. The CDR3 nucleotides are TGCGCCAGCAGCTTGCGAGGACTAGCTTTAGATACGCAGTATTTT.

This clone appeared once. The chain joins TRBV4-1 to TRBJ2-7; 7 bases fit TRBD1. The CDR3 has 18 residues. V dropped 2 bases and J dropped 3; count of bases not matched to a gene: 16. Germline loops: CDR1 MGHRA, CDR2 YSYEKL. Here the CDR3 DNA reads TGCGCCAGCAGCCAACGCGCCTCGGGGACAGCGCATTTCTACGAGCAGTACTTC. Its translation is CASSQRASGTAHFYEQYF.

The chain combines TRBV7-9 with TRBJ2-1; 12 bases match TRBD2. V dropped 1 base and J dropped 8; count of bases not matched to a gene: 6. CDR3 length: 16 residues. CDR1 and CDR2 from the germline V gene are SEHNR and FQNEAQ (reference sequence). In DNA form, the CDR3 reads TGTGCCAGCAGCTTAGGACTAGCGGGAGATATGGATGAGCAGTTCTTC. Residues: CASSLGLAGDMDEQFF. Full variable domain (missing parts from reference TRBV7-9 and TRBJ2-1): DTGVSQNPRHKITKRGQNVTFRCDPISEHNRLYWYRQTLGQGPEFLTYFQNEAQLEKSRLLSDRFSAERPKGSFSTLEIQRTEQGDSAMYLCASSLGLAGDMDEQFFGPGTRLTVL.

This chain links TRBV7-4 with TRBJ2-7; TRBD1 matches 9 bases. The V gene's germline CDR1 is SGHVT and CDR2 SQSDAQ. CDR3 length equals 15 residues. Germline trimming cut 3 bases from V and 2 bases from J; bases unmatched to any gene: 5. CDR3 loop: CASSFRDRVPYEQYV. In DNA, the CDR3 is TGTGCCAGCAGCTTCCGGGACAGGGTGCCCTACGAGCAGTACGTC.

The rearrangement uses TRBV9 and TRBJ2-3, with 7 nucleotides matching TRBD2. Germline V lookup: CDR1 SGDLS, CDR2 YYNGEE. V lost 0 bases, J lost 2 bases, and 3 bases stayed unmatched. This CDR3 comprises 15 residues. DNA of the CDR3: TGTGCCAGCAGCGTAGGGGCGGGAGCCACAGATACGCAGTATTTT. Protein product: CASSVGAGATDTQYF.

The CDR3 DNA reads TGTGCCAGCAGCTTGCTCCCAAACAGCGGGGCGTGGGACACCGGGGAGCTGTTTTTT. Residues: CASSLLPNSGAWDTGELFF. V usage is TRBV11-2 and J usage is TRBJ2-2; 7 nucleotides match TRBD2. This CDR3 contains 19 residues. The V gene's germline CDR1 is SGHAT and CDR2 FQNNGV. The V segment lost 3 bases and the J segment 3 bases; nucleotides outside the gene matches: 16.

V gene TRBV4-2 combines with J gene TRBJ2-4; 8 positions agree with TRBD1. The CDR3 sequence is 16 residues long. Germline CDR1 LGHNA, CDR2 YNFKEQ. V dropped 3 bases and J dropped 6; count of bases not matched to a gene: 10. The CDR3 DNA reads TGTGCCAGCAGCCACCCCGGGACAGGTGGGTCAAACATTCAGTACTTC. Protein sequence: CASSHPGTGGSNIQYF.

The genes are TRBV6-6 and TRBJ1-5, with a possible D match to TRBD1 (6 bases). Trimming removed 6 bases at V and 3 bases at J, with 18 bases between. Germline CDR1 is MNHNY and CDR2 is SVGAGI (reference sequence). The CDR3 totals 16 residues. In nucleotides, the CDR3 is TGTGCCAGCAGCCTCAGACGGGGGGCCAACAATCAGCCCCAGCATTTT. Residues: CASSLRRGANNQPQHF.

In this sample, this clone turned up once. This sequence joins TRBV9 and TRBJ1-1; D is ambiguous. The CDR3 loop spans 13 amino acids. CDR1 and CDR2 from the germline V gene are SGDLS and YYNGEE. V was trimmed by 9 bases and J by 1 base, leaving 13 bases between them. The CDR3 spells CATAVGGNTEAFF. Here the CDR3 DNA reads TGTGCCACCGCGGTCGGTGGGAACACTGAAGCTTTCTTT. Complete variable domain (other parts from reference TRBV9 and TRBJ1-1): DSGVTQTPKHLITATGQRVTLRCSPRSGDLSVYWYQQSLDQGLQFLIQYYNGEERAKGNILERFSAQQFPDLHSELNLSSLELGDSALYFCATAVGGNTEAFFGQGTRLTVV.

This clone has only a few counts. The rearrangement joins TRBV10-3 to TRBJ2-3, with a weak D call TRBD2 (6 bases). The CDR3 runs to 14 residues. Trimming left V 7 bases short and J 5 bases short, with 16 bases between. The germline V gene has CDR1 ENHRY and CDR2 SYGVKD. CDR3 sequence reads: CAIKPGLALDTQYF. DNA for the CDR3: TGTGCCATCAAGCCGGGACTTGCGCTAGATACGCAGTATTTT.

The gene calls are TRBV7-3 and TRBJ2-1; TRBD2 matches 11 bases. Germline V gives CDR1 SGHTA, CDR2 FQGTGA. The trim removed 3 bases at V and 2 bases at J, leaving 0 bases unmatched. The CDR3 length is 15 residues. CDR3 in DNA: TGTGCCAGCAGCTTGGGACTAGCGGCCTACAATGAGCAGTTCTTC. Translated, it gives CASSLGLAAYNEQFF.

The chain carries TRBV7-3 and TRBJ2-1; TRBD1 agrees at 9 bases. Germline V gene data show CDR1 as SGHTA and CDR2 as FQGTGA. CDR3 length equals 16 residues. V lost 2 bases and J lost 5; bases outside the gene matches: 7. DNA for the CDR3: TGTGCCAGCAGCTTAGTGGGACAGGGCGTAGACAATGAGCAGTTCTTC. It encodes CASSLVGQGVDNEQFF. Based on the CDR3 plus reference TRBV7-3 and TRBJ2-1, the full variable domain is GAGVSQTPSNKVTEKGKYVELRCDPISGHTALYWYRQSLGQGPEFLIYFQGTGAADDSGLPNDRFFAVRPEGSVSTLKIQRTERGDSAVYLCASSLVGQGVDNEQFFGPGTRLTVL.

The gene calls are TRBV5-6 and TRBJ1-2, with TRBD1 identical over 11 bases. Germline lookup yields CDR1 SGHDT and CDR2 YYEEEE. This CDR3 is 15 amino acids long. With V trimmed by 0 bases and J by 6 bases, 4 bases remained unmatched. This chain's CDR3 is CASSLAWTGGHGYTF. Here the CDR3 DNA reads TGTGCCAGCAGCTTGGCCTGGACAGGGGGCCATGGCTACACCTTC.

V is TRBV6-1 and J is TRBJ2-7; D possibly corresponds to TRBD1 (6 bases). The CDR3 contains 14 residues. CDR1 is MNHNS, CDR2 SASEGT, per germline. V lost 6 bases and J 2 bases, leaving 14 bases between the germline ends. CDR3 DNA sequence: TGTGCCAGCAGGGGGCAGGGGTCCGCCTACGAGCAGTACTTC. It codes for CASRGQGSAYEQYF.

CDR3 nucleotide sequence: TGTGCCAGTAGTAGACAGCACAATGAGCAGTTCTTC. Protein product: CASSRQHNEQFF. The chain couples TRBV19 to TRBJ2-1, with D perhaps TRBD1 (5 bases). This CDR3 is 12 amino acids long. V lost 4 bases and J lost 5, with 6 bases in between. Germline-derived CDR1 and CDR2 are LNHDA and SQIVND (reference sequence).

The chain has TRBV11-2 and TRBJ1-2; D ambiguous. The CDR3 is made up of 13 amino acids. The germline CDR1 and CDR2 sequences are SGHAT and FQNNGV. The germline V and J ends were trimmed by 5 bases and 3 bases, with 10 bases remaining between them. CDR3 bases: TGTGCCAGCAGCCCGGACGGGGACTATGGCTACACCTTC. This sequence encodes CASSPDGDYGYTF.

This clone showed up just once. V gene TRBV7-9 combines with J gene TRBJ1-1, with 7 positions matching TRBD1. Unmatched junction bases numbered 5, after V lost 4 bases and J lost 0 bases. This CDR3 has 15 residues. The germline V gene encodes CDR1 SEHNR and CDR2 FQNEAQ (reference sequence). CDR3 DNA sequence: TGTGCCAGCAGCTACCTGACAGGGTTGAACACTGAAGCTTTCTTT. Translating gives CASSYLTGLNTEAFF.

The V and J genes are TRBV7-2 and TRBJ1-2; the D gene is possibly TRBD1 (5 bases). The CDR3 is 15 amino acids. The germline CDR1 and CDR2 sequences are SGHTA and FQGNSA. The V and J ends lost 4 bases and 0 bases respectively, with 12 bases between them. The CDR3 loop is CASSSFRGSNYGYTF. In nucleotides, the CDR3 is TGTGCCAGCAGCTCCTTCCGGGGGTCTAACTATGGCTACACCTTC.

J is TRBJ2-2 and V is TRBV27, with a tentative D call TRBD2 (5 bases). CDR3 length equals 15 residues. The germline V and J ends were trimmed by 8 bases and 4 bases, with 17 bases remaining between them. From germline, CDR1 is MNHEY and CDR2 SMNVEV (reference sequence). CDR3 residues: CASHARDGVTGELFF. Here the CDR3 DNA reads TGTGCCAGCCACGCGAGGGATGGGGTCACCGGGGAGCTGTTTTTT.

This sequence joins TRBV11-2 and TRBJ2-7; TRBD2 might be the D (6 bases). V lost 0 bases to trimming and J lost 2 bases, with 11 bases between them. The germline V gene has CDR1 SGHAT and CDR2 FQNNGV. This CDR3 region has 15 residues. The DNA for the CDR3 is TGTGCCAGCAGCTTAGACTGGGACTCTCCCTACGAGCAGTACGTC. Its protein is CASSLDWDSPYEQYV.

The V and J genes are TRBV27 and TRBJ2-7; a weak D match, TRBD1 (6 bases). CDR3 size: 14 residues. In germline, CDR1 is MNHEY, CDR2 SMNVEV (reference sequence). Trimming cost V 3 bases and J 4 bases, with 13 bases left between them. The CDR3 bases are TGTGCCAGCAGTTTTCTCGGGCAGGGGTACGAGCAGTACTTC. Translation gives CASSFLGQGYEQYF.

The chain carries TRBV19 and TRBJ2-5, with TRBD2 identical over 8 bases. V was clipped by 9 bases and J by 4 bases; unmatched bases: 10. Germline CDR1 LNHDA, CDR2 SQIVND (reference sequence). The CDR3 totals 14 residues. The CDR3 coding sequence is TGTGCCAGCTCCGATCTGAGCGGGGGAGAGACCCAGTACTTC. Protein product: CASSDLSGGETQYF.

The J gene is TRBJ2-1, the V gene TRBV5-1; D possibly corresponds to TRBD1 (5 bases). There are 17 residues in the CDR3. V was shortened by 0 bases and J by 9 bases, with 22 bases between the two germline ends. Germline V gene lookup returns CDR1 SGHRS and CDR2 YFSETQ. The CDR3 sequence: CASSLAQVRLGPTEQFF. CDR3 sequence (DNA): TGCGCCAGCAGCTTGGCCCAAGTTCGTCTGGGGCCGACTGAGCAGTTCTTC.

This chain uses TRBV6-1 with TRBJ1-1; perhaps TRBD1 as D (5 bases). This CDR3 spans 13 amino acids. Trimming pared 7 bases from V and 0 bases from J, leaving 9 bases between. Germline V CDR1 and CDR2: MNHNS, SASEGT. Here the CDR3 reads CASTRGLNTEAFF. CDR3 DNA sequence: TGTGCCAGCACGCGGGGGTTGAACACTGAAGCTTTCTTT.